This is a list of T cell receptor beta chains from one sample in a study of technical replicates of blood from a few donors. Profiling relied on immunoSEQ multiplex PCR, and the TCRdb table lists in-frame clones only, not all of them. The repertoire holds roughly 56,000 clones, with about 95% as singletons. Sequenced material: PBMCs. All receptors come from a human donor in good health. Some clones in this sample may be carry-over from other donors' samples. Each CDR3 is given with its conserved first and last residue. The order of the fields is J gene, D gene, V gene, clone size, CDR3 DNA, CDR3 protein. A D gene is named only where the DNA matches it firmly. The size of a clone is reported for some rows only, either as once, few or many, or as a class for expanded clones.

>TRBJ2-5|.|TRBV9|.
TGTGCCAGCAGTGCAGATGGGAGGCACCAAGAGACCCAGTACTTC
CASSADGRHQETQYF
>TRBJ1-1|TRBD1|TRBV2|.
TGTGCCAGCAAGGGCGGGACAGCCAGGACTGAAGCTTTCTTT
CASKGGTARTEAFF
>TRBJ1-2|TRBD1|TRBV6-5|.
TGTGCCAGCAGTCGACAGGGCAGTTATGGCTACACCTTC
CASSRQGSYGYTF
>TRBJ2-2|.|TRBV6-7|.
TGTGCCAGCAGTTACCGAACGGGACTCATAAAGGGCACCGGGGAGCTGTTTTTT
CASSYRTGLIKGTGELFF
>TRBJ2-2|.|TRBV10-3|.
TGTGCCATCAGCTCCCCTAGCCCCCCCGGGGAGCTGTTTTTT
CAISSPSPPGELFF
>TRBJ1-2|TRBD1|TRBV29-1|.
TGCAGCGTTGCCGACAGGGGAGCTAACTATGGCTACACCTTC
CSVADRGANYGYTF
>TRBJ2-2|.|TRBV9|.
TGTGCCAGCAGCGCCTCTAGCTCTAGCACCGGGGAGCTGTTTTTT
CASSASSSSTGELFF
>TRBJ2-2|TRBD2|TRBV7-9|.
TGTGCCAGCAGCCCCGAGACTAGCCGGTCCGGGGAGCTGTTTTTT
CASSPETSRSGELFF
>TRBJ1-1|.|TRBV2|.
TGTGCCAGTATCCGGGAGTACCTCAACACTGAAGCTTTCTTT
CASIREYLNTEAFF
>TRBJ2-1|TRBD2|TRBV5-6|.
TGTGCCAGCAGCTTGTACGGACTAGCGGGAGCGGCTGAGCAGTTCTTC
CASSLYGLAGAAEQFF
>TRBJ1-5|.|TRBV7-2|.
TGTGCCAGCAGCTTAGTCCAGGGCGCGCGCCAGCCCCAGCATTTT
CASSLVQGARQPQHF
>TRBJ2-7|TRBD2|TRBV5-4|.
TGTGCCAGCAGTCCTAGCGGTGACTTCGGCGAGCAGTACTTC
CASSPSGDFGEQYF
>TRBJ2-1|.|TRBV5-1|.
TGCGCCAGCAGCCGCTTGCTGGGGCATCATGAGCAGTTCTTC
CASSRLLGHHEQFF
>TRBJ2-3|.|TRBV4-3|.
TGCGCCAGCAGCCAAGCCCAGGGGAGCATAGATACGCAGTATTTT
CASSQAQGSIDTQYF
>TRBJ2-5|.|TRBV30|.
TGTGCCTGGTCTACCTTACGGACTACACAAGAGACCCAGTACTTC
CAWSTLRTTQETQYF
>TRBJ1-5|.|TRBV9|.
TGTGCCAGCAGCCCTACGGACTCCCTTAGCAATCAGCCCCAGCATTTT
CASSPTDSLSNQPQHF
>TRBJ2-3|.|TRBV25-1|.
TGTGCCAGCAGACTTCCGAGCACAGATACGCAGTATTTT
CASRLPSTDTQYF
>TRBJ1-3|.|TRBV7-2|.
TGTGCCAGCAGCTTAGCCGGGACTCTCTCTGGAAACACCATATATTTT
CASSLAGTLSGNTIYF
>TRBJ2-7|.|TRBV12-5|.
TGTGCTTCCTCTGGACAAGCATACGAGCAGTACTTC
CASSGQAYEQYF
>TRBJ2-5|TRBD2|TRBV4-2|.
TGTGCCAGCAGCCAAGATTTCCTAGCGGGTGGGCGGGAGACCCAGTACTTC
CASSQDFLAGGRETQYF
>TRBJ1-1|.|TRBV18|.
TGTGCCAGCTCACCCAGTGGTTGGGGAGGGCCGCAAGAAGCTTTCTTT
CASSPSGWGGPQEAFF
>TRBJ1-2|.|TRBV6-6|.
TGTGCCAGCAGTTACTCGACAGTTAATCTGGACTACACCTTC
CASSYSTVNLDYTF
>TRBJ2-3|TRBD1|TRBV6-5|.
TGTGCCAGCACCACGACAGGGGGAGGAGATACGCAGTATTTT
CASTTTGGGDTQYF
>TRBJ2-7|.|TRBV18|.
TGTGCCAGCTCACCGGGGGCCGTGCAGTACTTC
CASSPGAVQYF
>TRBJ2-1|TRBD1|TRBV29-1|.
TGCAGCGTTGAACGTGACAGGGGCAATGAGCAGTTCTTC
CSVERDRGNEQFF
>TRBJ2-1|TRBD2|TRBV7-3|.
TGTGCCAGCAGTTCGAGCGGGAGATCCCACAATGAGCAGTTCTTC
CASSSSGRSHNEQFF
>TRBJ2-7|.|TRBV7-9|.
TGTGCCAGCACCCTTGGCCAGGGTGTCCACGAGCAGTACTTC
CASTLGQGVHEQYF
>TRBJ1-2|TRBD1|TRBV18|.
TGTGCCAGCTCACCACCTCTCGCGACAGGGTCTGCACATGGCTACACCTTC
CASSPPLATGSAHGYTF
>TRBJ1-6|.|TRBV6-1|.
TGTGCCAGCAGTGAATACACTTCACCCCTCCACTTT
CASSEYTSPLHF
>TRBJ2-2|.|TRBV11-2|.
TGTGCCAGCAGCTTACATTCGAACACCGGGGAGCTGTTTTTT
CASSLHSNTGELFF
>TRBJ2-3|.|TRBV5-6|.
TGTGCCAGCAGCTTGAGGGGGACGACAGATACGCAGTATTTT
CASSLRGTTDTQYF
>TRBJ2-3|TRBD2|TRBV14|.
TGTGCCAGCAGCCAGACTAGCGGGGGGACAGATACGCAGTATTTT
CASSQTSGGTDTQYF
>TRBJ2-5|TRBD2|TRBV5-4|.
TGTGCCAGCAGCTTGGATGGACTAGCGGGACAAGAGACCCAGTACTTC
CASSLDGLAGQETQYF
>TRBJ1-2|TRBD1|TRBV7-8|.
TGTGCCAGCAGCTTAGCGTTGGTGTGGGGGGACAGAAGTAACTATGGCTACACCTTC
CASSLALVWGDRSNYGYTF
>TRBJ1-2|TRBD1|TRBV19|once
TGTGCCAGTACCGACAGGGTATATGGCTACACCTTC
CASTDRVYGYTF
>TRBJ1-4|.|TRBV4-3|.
TGCGCCAGCAGCCAAGGGTCAGGGGCTAATGAAAAACTGTTTTTT
CASSQGSGANEKLFF
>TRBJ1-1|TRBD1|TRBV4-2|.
TGTGCCAGCAGCCAATCCTCCGCGGGACAGGCGGGGGAAAGGACTGAAGCTTTCTTT
CASSQSSAGQAGERTEAFF
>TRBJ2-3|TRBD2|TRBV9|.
TGTGCCAGCAGCTCTAGCGGTAATCGAGGGGATACGCAGTATTTT
CASSSSGNRGDTQYF
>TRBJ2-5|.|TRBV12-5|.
TGTGCTAGTGGTTTGCCACAGGGAACTCAGTACTTC
CASGLPQGTQYF